This T cell receptor beta chain was observed in a study of blood T cell repertoires in COVID-19. The CDR3 totals 13 residues. CDR1 and CDR2 from the germline V gene are MGHRA and YSYEKL. V lost 1 base and J 5 bases, leaving 7 bases between the germline ends. This study enrolled people aged roughly 18 to 100 from about two dozen US geographic areas. TCRdb's copy holds only in-frame clones and misses some; the assay was immunoSEQ multiplex PCR. The table records some 240,000 clones, 75% to 90% of them present only once. The receptor's source is a woman aged 35 to 49 with acute COVID-19. The sequencing input was PBMCs or T cells enriched from blood (not recorded which). The gene calls are TRBV4-1 and TRBJ2-3, with D maybe TRBD2 (6 bases). CDR3 amino acids: CASSQGGEDTQYF. The DNA of the CDR3 is TGCGCCAGCAGCCAAGGCGGGGAAGATACGCAGTATTTT.